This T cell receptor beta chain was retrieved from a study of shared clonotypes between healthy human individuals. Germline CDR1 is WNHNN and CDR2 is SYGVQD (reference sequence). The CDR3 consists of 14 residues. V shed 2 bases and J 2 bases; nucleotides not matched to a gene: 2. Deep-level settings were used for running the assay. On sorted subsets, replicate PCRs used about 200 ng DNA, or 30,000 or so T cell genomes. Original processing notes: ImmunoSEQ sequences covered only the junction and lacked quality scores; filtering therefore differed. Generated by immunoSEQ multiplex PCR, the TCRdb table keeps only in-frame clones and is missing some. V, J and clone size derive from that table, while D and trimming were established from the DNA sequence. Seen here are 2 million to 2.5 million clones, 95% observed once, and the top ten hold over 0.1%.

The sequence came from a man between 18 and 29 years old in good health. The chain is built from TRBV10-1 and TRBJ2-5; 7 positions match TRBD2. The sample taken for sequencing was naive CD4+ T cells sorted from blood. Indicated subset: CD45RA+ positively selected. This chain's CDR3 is CASSETSEQETQYF. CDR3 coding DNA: TGCGCCAGCAGTGAGACTAGCGAGCAAGAGACCCAGTACTTC.